One and the same sample provided the 20 T cell receptor beta chains below, sequenced in a study of technical replicates of blood from several donors. Libraries were prepared by immunoSEQ multiplex PCR; TCRdb keeps only in-frame clonotypes and omits some of them. The data contain tens of thousands of clones, over 90% of them seen just once; the ten biggest clones take up about 4.3%. Sequenced sample: PBMCs. The receptors come from a human donor in good health. Some clones in this sample may be carry-over from other donors' samples.

This chain uses TRBV30 with TRBJ1-2, with 10 bases lining up with TRBD1. This CDR3 contains 13 residues. J lost 7 bases, V lost 4 bases, and 6 bases had no gene match. Germline V lookup: CDR1 GTSNPN, CDR2 SVGIG (reference sequence). The CDR3 loop reads CAWNRGQGLGYTF. The CDR3, as DNA: TGTGCCTGGAATAGGGGACAGGGGCTTGGCTACACCTTC.

The sample holds one count of this clone. The V and J genes are TRBV29-1 and TRBJ1-1; D is possibly TRBD1 (5 bases). The CDR3 has 13 amino acids. Trimming took 0 bases from V and 6 from J, leaving 11 bases between them. From germline, CDR1 is SQVTM and CDR2 ANQGSEA. CDR3 in amino acids: CSVEDGGKAEAFF. In nucleotides, the CDR3 is TGCAGCGTTGAAGATGGGGGGAAGGCTGAAGCTTTCTTT.

The CDR3 region has the DNA TGTGCCAGCTCACCACCCACCCGCAGACAGAACACTGAAGCTTTCTTT. Translation gives CASSPPTRRQNTEAFF. The chain employs TRBV18 and TRBJ1-1, with D unresolved. CDR1 and CDR2 from the germline V gene are KGHSH and LQKENI. CDR3 length: 16 residues. Trimming removed 0 bases from V and 1 base from J, with 12 bases in between.

The J gene is TRBJ2-1, the V gene TRBV20-1; possible D gene TRBD2, 5 bases. The CDR3 has 11 residues. The germline V and J ends were trimmed by 4 bases and 9 bases, with 10 bases remaining between them. Germline loops: CDR1 DFQATT, CDR2 SNEGSKA (reference sequence). CDR3 region: CSATDRGEQFF. The CDR3 nucleotides read TGCAGTGCTACCGACCGGGGTGAGCAGTTCTTC.

The genes are TRBV10-3 and TRBJ2-1; a weak D match, TRBD2 (6 bases). V was trimmed by 2 bases and J by 3 bases, leaving 8 bases between them. There are 14 residues in the CDR3. Germline V gene data show CDR1 as ENHRY and CDR2 as SYGVKD. The CDR3 spells CAISEETSYNEQFF. The CDR3 bases are TGTGCCATCAGTGAGGAGACTAGCTACAATGAGCAGTTCTTC.

The V gene is TRBV6-1, the J gene TRBJ1-2; tentatively, D is TRBD1 (6 bases). CDR1 and CDR2 (germline): MNHNS, SASEGT. This CDR3 contains 14 residues. V lost 1 base and J 8 bases, leaving 14 bases between the germline ends. CDR3 sequence reads: CASSEEQGLGGYTF. DNA for the CDR3: TGTGCCAGCAGTGAAGAGCAGGGGCTTGGAGGCTACACCTTC.

CDR3 sequence reads: CASSFWTARDGYTF. The CDR3 DNA reads TGTGCCAGCAGCTTTTGGACAGCCAGGGATGGCTACACCTTC. The chain uses TRBV11-2 and TRBJ1-2; tentatively, D is TRBD1 (6 bases). With 3 bases removed from V and 6 bases from J, the gap between germline ends came to 14 bases. CDR3 size: 14 residues. Germline assignment: CDR1 SGHAT and CDR2 FQNNGV.

The V gene is TRBV6-5, the J gene TRBJ1-5; 7 nucleotides match TRBD1. The V segment lost 5 bases and the J segment 6 bases; nucleotides outside the gene matches: 7. Germline values: CDR1 MNHEY, CDR2 SVGAGI. The CDR3 has 14 residues. In DNA, the CDR3 is TGTGCCAGCAGTGAGAGACAGGGCCGTCAGCCCCAGCATTTT. Its protein is CASSERQGRQPQHF.

The chain employs TRBV4-3 and TRBJ2-1, with 8 bases matching TRBD2. CDR3 size: 19 residues. Germline V gives CDR1 LGHNA, CDR2 YSLEER. The V and J ends lost 1 base and 2 bases, in that order; junction bases with no gene match: 13. Here the CDR3 DNA reads TGCGCCAGCAGCCAAGGTCTAAAATGGCGGGAGGACCCCTACAATGAGCAGTTCTTC. The encoded protein is CASSQGLKWREDPYNEQFF.

The chain links TRBV11-1 to TRBJ2-1; 8 bases align to TRBD2. V gave up 5 bases and J gave up 3 bases; unmatched junction bases: 9. CDR1 and CDR2 from the germline V gene are SGHAT and FQDESV (reference sequence). The CDR3 consists of 16 residues. The CDR3 coding sequence is TGTGCCAGCAGCATTAGCGGGACAAATAACTACAATGAGCAGTTCTTC. Amino acid sequence: CASSISGTNNYNEQFF.

The chain links TRBV4-2 to TRBJ2-1; 10 bases align to TRBD2. The germline gives CDR1 LGHNA, CDR2 YNFKEQ. CDR3 length: 15 residues. The V segment lost 1 base and the J segment 4 bases; nucleotides outside the gene matches: 1. The CDR3 bases are TGTGCCAGCAGCCAAGCTAGCGGGAGTTACAATGAGCAGTTCTTC. Amino acids: CASSQASGSYNEQFF.

The V gene is TRBV6-4, the J gene TRBJ1-4; 8 bases match TRBD1. CDR1 is MRHNA, CDR2 SNTAGT, per germline. Trimming removed 10 bases from V and 0 bases from J; junction bases left unmatched: 16. This CDR3 contains 18 residues. The CDR3 DNA is TGTGCCACGGGAGCGGACAGGGCAAAAAATGCAACTAATGAAAAACTGTTTTTT. Its protein is CATGADRAKNATNEKLFF.

The chain joins TRBV29-1 to TRBJ2-1; D might be TRBD2 (5 bases). Germline lookup yields CDR1 SQVTM and CDR2 ANQGSEA. The CDR3 is made up of 15 amino acids. Trimming took off 1 base at V and 4 bases at J, with 14 bases between the two ends. This CDR3 is CSVEGGSLPYNEQFF. The CDR3 DNA reads TGCAGCGTTGAAGGAGGGAGTTTGCCGTACAATGAGCAGTTCTTC.

This clone was detected a few times. The chain combines TRBV29-1 with TRBJ1-5; possibly TRBD1 for D (5 bases). V was cut by 7 bases and J by 4 bases, with 11 bases left in between. This CDR3 region has 12 residues. Germline CDR1 is SQVTM and CDR2 is ANQGSEA. The DNA for the CDR3 is TGCAGCGCCGGGACTCCAAATCAGCCCCAGCATTTT. This gives the protein CSAGTPNQPQHF. The entire variable domain, with the rest obtained from reference TRBV29-1 and TRBJ1-5, is as follows: SAVISQKPSRDICQRGTSLTIQCQVDSQVTMMFWYRQQPGQSLTLIATANQGSEATYESGFVIDKFPISRPNLTFSTLTVSNMSPEDSSIYLCSAGTPNQPQHFGDGTRLSIL.

This clone showed up just once. The chain joins TRBV5-8 to TRBJ1-5; 7 nucleotides agree with TRBD1. V lost 4 bases and J lost 3; bases outside the gene matches: 7. CDR3 size: 15 residues. CDR1 is SGHTS, CDR2 YDEGEE, per germline. This chain's CDR3 is CASSMGQIFNQPQHF. CDR3 nucleotides: TGTGCCAGCAGCATGGGACAGATCTTCAATCAGCCCCAGCATTTT.

V and J are TRBV2 and TRBJ2-2; 12 bases fit TRBD1. With V trimmed by 8 bases and J by 7 bases, 11 bases remained unmatched. The CDR3 contains 16 residues. Germline CDR1 is SNHLY and CDR2 is FYNNEI. CDR3 sequence reads: CASHTSGTGGFGELFF. Here the CDR3 DNA reads TGTGCCAGCCACACCTCCGGGACAGGGGGCTTCGGGGAGCTGTTTTTT.

V is TRBV5-6 and J is TRBJ2-7; 9 nucleotides align to TRBD2. The germline CDR1 and CDR2 sequences are SGHDT and YYEEEE. CDR3 length: 15 amino acids. J was trimmed by 2 bases and V by 5 bases; bases with no gene match: 8. CDR3 DNA sequence: TGTGCCAGCAGTGGTAGCGGGGGACCCACCTACGAGCAGTACTTC. Translating gives CASSGSGGPTYEQYF.

The V and J genes are TRBV6-4 and TRBJ2-2, with a possible D match to TRBD2 (6 bases). The CDR3 covers 16 residues. Germline V gene sequence: CDR1 MRHNA, CDR2 SNTAGT. V lost 6 bases, J lost 2 bases, and 16 bases lay in between. CDR3 in amino acids: CASRLPGLINTGELFF. The CDR3 DNA reads TGTGCCAGCAGACTTCCGGGACTGATCAACACCGGGGAGCTGTTTTTT.

V usage is TRBV10-3 and J usage is TRBJ2-7; the match to TRBD2 covers 9 bases. After removal of 8 bases from V and 3 bases from J, the junction contained 8 bases not matched to a gene. Germline CDR1 and CDR2: ENHRY and SYGVKD. The CDR3 length is 14 residues. The CDR3 nucleotides are TGTGCCATCTGGGCGGGAGGGCAAAACTACGAGCAGTACTTC. Amino acids: CAIWAGGQNYEQYF.

About this clone itself: One end of the junction varies from germline; a read error may be responsible. The DNA for the CDR3 is TGTGCCAGCAGTGAACTAGCGGGGGGGCCAGATACGCAGTATTTT. It codes for CASSELAGGPDTQYF. The chain links TRBV10-3 to TRBJ2-3; TRBD2 agrees at 13 bases. Germline CDR1 is ENHRY and CDR2 is SYGVKD. The CDR3 has 15 amino acids.